Shown below are 17 T cell receptor beta chains from a single sample sequenced in a study of a mutant IDH1 vaccine in newly diagnosed glioma. Their cognate antigens are unknown. Stated time point: week 47, end of study. Topical imiquimod accompanied each vaccine dose, which consisted of 300 ug of mutant IDH1 20-mer peptide. This table comes from immunoSEQ multiplex PCR, and its TCRdb copy is limited to in-frame clones, with some not included. The table lists under 30,000 clones, almost 85% of them singletons. The material was PBMCs, obtained from a glioma patient whose treatment included an IDH1 peptide vaccine. These receptor sequences come from a man in his forties with glioma.

This rearrangement joins TRBV11-3 to TRBJ2-5, with TRBD1 matching over 8 bases. CDR1 and CDR2 (germline): SGHNT, YENEEA. V shed 5 bases and J 5 bases; nucleotides not matched to a gene: 4. The CDR3 has 13 amino acids. The CDR3 sequence is CASSGQGVETQYF. In DNA, the CDR3 is TGTGCCAGCAGCGGACAGGGAGTGGAGACCCAGTACTTC.

This sequence joins TRBV19 and TRBJ2-3, with D unresolved. The CDR3 runs 15 residues. Between the trimmed V and J ends, which lost 5 bases and 0 bases, there was a span of 12 bases. Germline V gene lookup returns CDR1 LNHDA and CDR2 SQIVND (reference sequence). The CDR3 nucleotides are TGTGCCAGTAGTCCCTGGACGCCTAGCACAGATACGCAGTATTTT. Its translation: CASSPWTPSTDTQYF.

The V gene is TRBV9, the J gene TRBJ1-3; D remains ambiguous. Looked up from germline, CDR1 is SGDLS and CDR2 is YYNGEE. The length of the CDR3 is 16 residues. The V and J ends lost 0 bases and 0 bases respectively, with 10 bases between them. Here the CDR3 reads CASSVAGRSSGNTIYF. The DNA for the CDR3 is TGTGCCAGCAGCGTAGCTGGAAGAAGCTCTGGAAACACCATATATTTT. Full variable domain (remainder filled in from reference TRBV9 and TRBJ1-3): DSGVTQTPKHLITATGQRVTLRCSPRSGDLSVYWYQQSLDQGLQFLIQYYNGEERAKGNILERFSAQQFPDLHSELNLSSLELGDSALYFCASSVAGRSSGNTIYFGEGSWLTVV.

The gene calls are TRBV9 and TRBJ2-1; D remains ambiguous. Trimming took 1 base from V and 3 from J, leaving 5 bases between them. The CDR3 extends over 13 amino acids. Germline assignment: CDR1 SGDLS and CDR2 YYNGEE. The CDR3 here is CASSVTYYNEQFF. In DNA form, the CDR3 reads TGTGCCAGCAGCGTAACCTACTACAATGAGCAGTTCTTC.

The chain has TRBV6-5 and TRBJ1-5; TRBD1 agrees at 8 bases. Looked up from germline, CDR1 is MNHEY and CDR2 is SVGAGI. V trimming: 2 bases; J trimming: 7 bases; junction bases outside the gene matches: 4. The CDR3 consists of 14 residues. DNA for the CDR3: TGTGCCAGCAGTTACGACAGGGGCGGGCAGCCCCAGCATTTT. The encoded protein is CASSYDRGGQPQHF.

The DNA for the CDR3 is TGTGCCAGCAGCCCCTCGGGGGGAAATGAGCAGTTCTTC. This sequence encodes CASSPSGGNEQFF. The chain carries TRBV11-3 and TRBJ2-1, with 7 bases that match TRBD2. J gave up 7 bases and V 5 bases, and 5 bases lay outside the gene matches. CDR1 SGHNT and CDR2 YENEEA come from the germline V gene. CDR3 length equals 13 residues.

This clone is a singleton in its sample. The CDR3 sequence: CASSFGQGRTYEQYF. The CDR3 coding sequence is TGTGCCAGCAGTTTCGGCCAGGGGAGGACCTACGAGCAGTACTTC. The rearrangement uses TRBV28 and TRBJ2-7, with D perhaps given as TRBD1 or TRBD2 (6 bases each). Germline CDR1 MDHEN, CDR2 SYDVKM. The CDR3 totals 15 residues. V lost 3 bases to trimming and J lost 2 bases, with 14 bases between them. The full variable domain, rest sourced from reference TRBV28 and TRBJ2-7, is DVKVTQSSRYLVKRTGEKVFLECVQDMDHENMFWYRQDPGLGLRLIYFSYDVKMKEKGDIPEGYSVSREKKERFSLILESASTNQTSMYLCASSFGQGRTYEQYFGPGTRLTVT.

This clone was counted a few times. CDR3 loop: CASSPSGRHYEQYF. CDR3 DNA sequence: TGTGCCAGCAGCCCAAGCGGGAGACACTACGAGCAGTACTTC. This chain joins TRBV7-9 and TRBJ2-7, with 8 nucleotides matching TRBD2. This CDR3 spans 14 amino acids. Per the germline V gene, CDR1 is SEHNR and CDR2 is FQNEAQ (reference sequence). J was trimmed by 3 bases and V by 5 bases; bases with no gene match: 6.

V is TRBV18 and J is TRBJ2-7; maybe TRBD1 (5 bases). CDR1 KGHSH and CDR2 LQKENI come from the germline V gene. The CDR3 has 14 residues. Trimming removed 4 bases from V and 2 bases from J, with 12 bases in between. The CDR3 sequence: CASSLGALTYEQYF. CDR3 nucleotides: TGTGCCAGCTCACTAGGGGCCCTGACCTACGAGCAGTACTTC.

The V and J genes are TRBV28 and TRBJ2-5, with D tentatively TRBD1 (6 bases). Deletions cut 8 bases from V and 3 bases from J, with 16 bases between. Germline CDR1 MDHEN, CDR2 SYDVKM. The CDR3 totals 14 residues. In DNA form, the CDR3 reads TGTGCCAGCGAGGATAACAGGGAGAAAGAGACCCAGTACTTC. Translated, it gives CASEDNREKETQYF.

The chain couples TRBV5-8 to TRBJ2-1, with D tentatively TRBD2 (6 bases). The CDR3 totals 11 residues. Trimming shortened V by 2 bases and J by 12 bases, and 9 bases separated the two germline ends. Germline V gene lookup returns CDR1 SGHTS and CDR2 YDEGEE. The CDR3 coding sequence is TGTGCCAGCAGCTTTAGCGGAAGGCAGTTCTTC. This codes for CASSFSGRQFF. The variable domain in full, with the rest retrieved from reference TRBV5-8 and TRBJ2-1, is EAGVTQSPTHLIKTRGQQATLRCSPISGHTSVYWYQQALGLGLQFLLWYDEGEERNRGNFPPRFSGRQFPNYSSELNVNALELEDSALYLCASSFSGRQFFGPGTRLTVL.

J is TRBJ2-3 and V is TRBV6-5; TRBD1 might be the D (6 bases). This CDR3 region has 14 residues. Trimming took 7 bases from V and 0 from J, leaving 11 bases between them. Germline loops: CDR1 MNHEY, CDR2 SVGAGI. The CDR3 DNA is TGTGCCAGCAAGACAGGCCTGAGCACAGATACGCAGTATTTT. It yields the protein CASKTGLSTDTQYF.

V is TRBV11-2 and J is TRBJ2-5, with D possibly being TRBD1 (6 bases). Trimming removed 4 bases from V and 1 base from J, with 10 bases in between. This CDR3 contains 14 residues. Per the germline V gene, CDR1 is SGHAT and CDR2 is FQNNGV. The CDR3 bases are TGTGCCAGCAGCTCTCAGGGGATCCAAGAGACCCAGTACTTC. Its translation is CASSSQGIQETQYF.

The chain links TRBV7-3 to TRBJ2-5; D tentatively reads TRBD1 or TRBD2 (5 bases each). This CDR3 comprises 12 residues. Germline values: CDR1 SGHTA, CDR2 FQGTGA. Between the trimmed V and J ends, which lost 5 bases and 9 bases, there was a span of 13 bases. This chain's CDR3 is CASSQAMGAQYF. In DNA form, the CDR3 reads TGTGCCAGCAGCCAAGCCATGGGGGCCCAGTACTTC.

Here the CDR3 reads CASRNQGYEQYF. CDR3 DNA: TGTGCCAGCAGAAATCAGGGTTACGAGCAGTACTTC. The rearrangement links TRBV25-1 to TRBJ2-7; perhaps TRBD1 as D (5 bases). Trimming cost V 6 bases and J 4 bases, with 10 bases left between them. The CDR3 has 12 amino acids. The germline gives CDR1 MGHDK, CDR2 SYGVNS.

The chain uses TRBV11-3 and TRBJ2-1; a weak D match, TRBD2 (5 bases). V was pared by 5 bases and J by 2 bases, with 16 bases between. The CDR3 covers 16 residues. Germline lookup yields CDR1 SGHNT and CDR2 YENEEA. The CDR3 nucleotides read TGTGCCAGCAGCCCCTTCGGGGATTCGGCCTACAATGAGCAGTTCTTC. This sequence encodes CASSPFGDSAYNEQFF.

This clone appeared a few times. V usage is TRBV5-6 and J usage is TRBJ1-2; D is undetermined. Trimming stripped 3 bases from V and 0 bases from J, with 9 bases between. The V gene's germline CDR1 is SGHDT and CDR2 YYEEEE. The CDR3 has 14 residues. The CDR3 loop is CASSYGAANYGYTF. The CDR3 DNA is TGTGCCAGCAGCTACGGAGCTGCTAACTATGGCTACACCTTC.